This T cell receptor beta chain was identified during a study of T cell responses to AZD1222 COVID-19 vaccine. This CDR3 is 18 amino acids long. Germline V CDR1 and CDR2: SGHDT, YYEEEE. With V trimmed by 1 base and J by 1 base, 9 bases remained unmatched. Here immunoSEQ multiplex PCR was the method, and the copy in TCRdb shows in-frame clones only, minus some. The data contain around 130,000 clones, approximately 86% of them singletons. Notes on the study in general: Among spike-specific TCRs, nearly half reportedly target unmutated variant regions. The donor cohort was predominantly white British with a female majority, and clonal diversity may have been underestimated.

A word on this clone: Its antigen remains unidentified.

The TCR sequence derives from an adult in good health. Here the sequenced sample was peripheral blood, taken on day 0 of AZD1222 vaccination. This chain joins TRBV5-6 and TRBJ1-5, with TRBD1 identical over 9 bases. In DNA form, the CDR3 reads TGTGCCAGCAGCTTGCACAGGGGGCAAGGGGTGAGCAATCAGCCCCAGCATTTT. Translating gives CASSLHRGQGVSNQPQHF.